The 31 T cell receptor beta chains presented below share a single source sample, sequenced in a study of blood T cell repertoires in COVID-19. Libraries were prepared by immunoSEQ multiplex PCR; TCRdb keeps only in-frame clonotypes and omits some of them. In the table there are about 350,000 clones, 80% to 90% of which are singletons. Sequenced material: PBMCs or T cells enriched from blood (not recorded which). The receptors derive from a woman aged 30 to 39 who had recovered from COVID-19.

The rearrangement joins TRBV28 to TRBJ2-2, with D possibly TRBD1 on 6 matching bases. The V end lost 3 bases, the J end lost 2 bases, and 25 bases lay between the germline ends. The CDR3 covers 20 residues. Germline V lookup: CDR1 MDHEN, CDR2 SYDVKM. The CDR3 protein is CASSFIGLGADLSNTGELFF. DNA of the CDR3: TGTGCCAGCAGTTTCATTGGTCTGGGGGCCGATTTAAGTAACACCGGGGAGCTGTTTTTT.

The V gene is TRBV7-8, the J gene TRBJ1-4; 11 bases are a match to TRBD1. Trimming cost V 0 bases and J 7 bases; bases outside gene matches: 4. Per the germline V gene, CDR1 is SGHVS and CDR2 is FQNEAQ. The CDR3 is 16 amino acids. The chain's CDR3 is CASSLARTGGGEKLFF. The CDR3 DNA reads as TGTGCCAGCAGCTTAGCGAGGACAGGGGGCGGTGAAAAACTGTTTTTT.

The chain joins TRBV24-1 to TRBJ1-2, with D maybe TRBD1 (6 bases). The V end was cut by 4 bases, the J end by 6 bases, with 14 bases between. Germline V lookup: CDR1 KGHDR, CDR2 SFDVKD. This CDR3 has 14 residues. The CDR3 sequence: CATSDLQGMDGYTF. The DNA of the CDR3 is TGTGCCACCAGTGACCTACAGGGAATGGATGGCTACACCTTC.

The chain employs TRBV4-1 and TRBJ2-5; 8 nucleotides match TRBD2. The CDR3 runs to 19 residues. The junction had 16 bases not matched to a gene; V was cut back by 0 bases and J by 4 bases. Germline lookup yields CDR1 MGHRA and CDR2 YSYEKL. CDR3: CASSQDMAIAGLPGETQYF. The CDR3, as DNA: TGCGCCAGCAGCCAAGATATGGCGATAGCGGGGCTCCCCGGAGAGACCCAGTACTTC.

V and J are TRBV5-5 and TRBJ2-1; TRBD2 matches at 9 bases. The CDR3 is 15 amino acids. Germline CDR1 reads SGHKS; CDR2 reads YYEKEE (reference sequence). The V segment lost 0 bases and the J segment 7 bases; nucleotides outside the gene matches: 5. The CDR3 is CASSLVASGANEQFF. In DNA form, the CDR3 reads TGTGCCAGCAGCTTGGTGGCTAGCGGGGCAAATGAGCAGTTCTTC.

The rearrangement joins TRBV18 to TRBJ1-2; D may be TRBD1 (5 bases). The CDR3 has 16 amino acids. The V end was cut by 2 bases, the J end by 4 bases, with 17 bases between. Germline CDR1 and CDR2: KGHSH and LQKENI. CDR3 DNA sequence: TGTGCCAGCTCACCATCCTGGGGCAGGCTAACCTATGGCTACACCTTC. This sequence encodes CASSPSWGRLTYGYTF.

CDR3 in amino acids: CASRLGYGYTF. The CDR3, as DNA: TGTGCCAGCAGACTAGGCTATGGCTACACCTTC. The genes are TRBV6-5 and TRBJ1-2; D not resolved. Germline V gene sequence: CDR1 MNHEY, CDR2 SVGAGI. V was trimmed by 6 bases and J by 4 bases, leaving 6 bases between them. The CDR3 length is 11 residues.

This clone was picked up one time. V and J are TRBV18 and TRBJ1-2, with a weak D call TRBD1 (5 bases). This CDR3 comprises 18 residues. The V end lost 4 bases, the J end lost 4 bases, and 25 bases lay between the germline ends. CDR1 and CDR2 (germline): KGHSH, LQKENI. CDR3 in DNA: TGTGCCAGCTCACTTCGGACGGGGGGGATCCGAAGCGGCTATGGCTACACCTTC. Its translation is CASSLRTGGIRSGYGYTF. Full variable domain (rest looked up from reference TRBV18 and TRBJ1-2): NAGVMQNPRHLVRRRGQEARLRCSPMKGHSHVYWYRQLPEEGLKFMVYLQKENIIDESGMPKERFSAEFPKEGPSILRIQQVVRGDSAAYFCASSLRTGGIRSGYGYTFGSGTRLTVV.

The CDR3 DNA is TGTGCCAGCAGCTTAGAGAGGATCAGCGAGCAGTACTTC. This gives the protein CASSLERISEQYF. The V gene is TRBV7-6, the J gene TRBJ2-7, with D unresolved. CDR3 size: 13 residues. CDR1 SGHVS and CDR2 FNYEAQ come from the germline V gene. Trimming removed 1 base at V and 6 bases at J, with 10 bases between.

This rearrangement joins TRBV19 to TRBJ1-1; 8 positions agree with TRBD1. This CDR3 has 16 amino acids. Germline CDR1 LNHDA, CDR2 SQIVND (reference sequence). The V gene end was trimmed by 1 base and the J gene end by 1 base; junction bases not matched to a gene: 5. CDR3 region: CASSIVQGQANTEAFF. In nucleotides, the CDR3 is TGTGCCAGTAGTATAGTTCAGGGACAGGCGAACACTGAAGCTTTCTTT.

V and J are TRBV14 and TRBJ2-5, with 9 bases aligning to TRBD2. Germline CDR1 reads SGHDN; CDR2 reads FVKESK. The CDR3 is 16 amino acids. Trimming removed 2 bases from V and 1 base from J; junction bases left unmatched: 5. CDR3 protein: CASSQQLTSGQETQYF. CDR3 sequence (DNA): TGTGCCAGCAGCCAACAGCTGACTAGCGGCCAAGAGACCCAGTACTTC.

The sample holds one count of this clone. The chain recombines TRBV3-1 (or the pseudogene TRBV3-2) with TRBJ1-3; 8 bases align to TRBD1. The germline V gene has CDR1 LGHDT and CDR2 YNNKEL (reference sequence). CDR3 size: 17 residues. V gave up 4 bases and J gave up 0 bases; unmatched junction bases: 8. The CDR3, as DNA: TGTGCCAGCAGCCCGACCCCGACAGGGGACTCTGGAAACACCATATATTTT. It codes for CASSPTPTGDSGNTIYF.

As concerns this clone: This same CDR3 is encoded by further DNA sequences in the sample. The CDR3 loop is CAWSSGTANEKLFF. The CDR3 DNA reads as TGTGCCTGGTCCTCGGGGACTGCTAATGAAAAACTGTTTTTT. This rearrangement joins TRBV30 to TRBJ1-4; tentative D call: TRBD1 (5 bases). The CDR3 consists of 14 residues. The V end was cut by 5 bases, the J end by 3 bases, with 13 bases between. In germline, CDR1 is GTSNPN, CDR2 SVGIG (reference sequence). Full variable domain (rest looked up from reference TRBV30 and TRBJ1-4): SQTIHQWPATLVQPVGSPLSLECTVEGTSNPNLYWYRQAAGRGLQLLFYSVGIGQISSEVPQNLSASRPQDRQFILSSKKLLLSDSGFYLCAWSSGTANEKLFFGSGTQLSVL.

Only one count was recorded for this clone. V and J are TRBV7-2 and TRBJ1-3; D remains unclear. V dropped 4 bases and J dropped 8 bases, with 18 bases sitting between them. This CDR3 comprises 15 residues. Germline CDR1 reads SGHTA; CDR2 reads FQGNSA. CDR3 DNA sequence: TGTGCCAGCAGCTCCAAGATTAGGAGTAAAGACACCATATATTTT. Translated: CASSSKIRSKDTIYF.

This clone was counted only a few times. The V call is TRBV4-2, the J call TRBJ2-2, with TRBD1 identical over 10 bases. The CDR3 consists of 18 residues. The V segment lost 0 bases and the J segment 3 bases; nucleotides outside the gene matches: 7. CDR1 and CDR2 from the germline V gene are LGHNA and YNFKEQ. Here the CDR3 DNA reads TGTGCCAGCAGCCAAGAGAGCCTCGGGACAGGGGACACCGGGGAGCTGTTTTTT. The encoded protein is CASSQESLGTGDTGELFF.

The V and J genes are TRBV15 and TRBJ1-5, with 10 nucleotides matching TRBD1. The junction had 10 bases not matched to a gene; V was cut back by 1 base and J by 7 bases. CDR3 size: 17 residues. In germline, CDR1 is LNHNV, CDR2 YYDKDF (reference sequence). CDR3 protein: CATSRGGGTGAGQPQHF. DNA of the CDR3: TGTGCCACCAGCAGAGGGGGAGGGACAGGGGCAGGGCAGCCCCAGCATTTT.

The CDR3 is CASSPLAGGPGYNEQFF. DNA for the CDR3: TGTGCCAGCAGTCCGCTAGCGGGGGGGCCCGGCTACAATGAGCAGTTCTTC. The chain uses TRBV7-9 and TRBJ2-1; 12 positions match TRBD2. CDR3 size: 17 residues. V was clipped by 6 bases and J by 3 bases; unmatched bases: 9. Per the germline V gene, CDR1 is SEHNR and CDR2 is FQNEAQ (reference sequence).

The chain employs TRBV5-1 and TRBJ1-1; 12 nucleotides align to TRBD1. Germline CDR1 SGHRS, CDR2 YFSETQ. CDR3 size: 16 residues. J gave up 3 bases and V 4 bases, and 7 bases lay outside the gene matches. CDR3 in amino acids: CASSPGTGGADTEAFF. Written as DNA, the CDR3 is TGCGCCAGCAGCCCCGGGACAGGGGGCGCGGACACTGAAGCTTTCTTT.

The genes are TRBV21-1 and TRBJ1-3; TRBD1 is taken as the D call from the table, unchecked against the DNA. TRBV21-1 is a pseudogene segment. There are 18 residues in the CDR3. Written as DNA, the CDR3 is TGTGCCAGCAGCAAAGTAAAGGGACAGGGGGCAGGAGGAAACACCATATATTTT. It specifies CASSKVKGQGAGGNTIYF.

To note about this clone: Germline and junction disagree at one end, which may indicate a read error. The same CDR3 can be traced to other DNA sequences in this sample. This chain joins TRBV6-1 and TRBJ1-1; TRBD1 might be the D (6 bases). The CDR3 contains 13 residues. CDR1 is MNHNS, CDR2 SASEGT, per germline. In nucleotides, the CDR3 is TGTGCCAGCAGCGAAGGGGGGGGCACTGAAGCTTTCTTT. It encodes CASSEGGGTEAFF.

The rearrangement links TRBV7-2 to TRBJ2-3; D not certain. The CDR3 totals 16 residues. Germline CDR1 and CDR2: SGHTA and FQGNSA. V was trimmed by 5 bases and J by 0 bases, leaving 15 bases between them. DNA of the CDR3: TGTGCCAGCAGCCCAAGTCTATCCACTAGCACAGATACGCAGTATTTT. It is translated as CASSPSLSTSTDTQYF.

The rearrangement uses TRBV19 and TRBJ1-2; no clear D gene. The CDR3 consists of 14 residues. V lost 1 base to trimming and J lost 4 bases, with 10 bases between them. Looked up from germline, CDR1 is LNHDA and CDR2 is SQIVND (reference sequence). The CDR3 is CASSIGGRGYGYTF. The CDR3 nucleotides are TGTGCCAGTAGTATAGGAGGCCGCGGCTATGGCTACACCTTC. The full variable domain, with the rest looked up from reference TRBV19 and TRBJ1-2, is DGGITQSPKYLFRKEGQNVTLSCEQNLNHDAMYWYRQDPGQGLRLIYYSQIVNDFQKGDIAEGYSVSREKKESFPLTVTSAQKNPTAFYLCASSIGGRGYGYTFGSGTRLTVV.

The chain joins TRBV4-3 to TRBJ1-6; 7 nucleotides line up with TRBD1. The V and J ends lost 5 bases and 7 bases, in that order; junction bases with no gene match: 8. From germline, CDR1 is LGHNA and CDR2 YSLEER. The CDR3 runs 15 residues. In nucleotides, the CDR3 is TGCGCCAGCAGCACCTGGACAGGAACGAATTCACCCCTCCACTTT. This translates into CASSTWTGTNSPLHF.

J is TRBJ1-5 and V is TRBV5-5, with 11 bases that match TRBD1. The germline V gene encodes CDR1 SGHKS and CDR2 YYEKEE (reference sequence). Germline trimming cut 2 bases from V and 7 bases from J; bases unmatched to any gene: 5. The CDR3 extends over 15 amino acids. The CDR3 here is CASSFVGDRGQPQHF. CDR3 in DNA: TGTGCCAGCAGCTTTGTAGGGGACAGGGGGCAGCCCCAGCATTTT.

V and J are TRBV4-1 and TRBJ1-6; 9 nucleotides agree with TRBD1. The J segment lost 7 bases and the V segment lost 3 bases, leaving 10 bases of the junction unmatched. There are 17 residues in the CDR3. The germline CDR1 and CDR2 sequences are MGHRA and YSYEKL. CDR3 sequence: CASSHPNPGTGNSPLHF. The CDR3 nucleotides are TGCGCCAGCAGCCACCCTAATCCCGGGACAGGGAATTCACCCCTCCACTTT.

V gene TRBV19 combines with J gene TRBJ1-5, with 7 bases identical to TRBD1. Trimming cost V 6 bases and J 5 bases; bases outside gene matches: 7. Germline CDR1 is LNHDA and CDR2 is SQIVND (reference sequence). This CDR3 is 14 amino acids long. CDR3 sequence: CASRNRGIDQPQHF. CDR3 sequence (DNA): TGTGCCAGTAGGAACAGGGGCATTGATCAGCCCCAGCATTTT.

V usage is TRBV11-2 and J usage is TRBJ1-6, with TRBD1 as a possible D gene (5 bases). Germline V CDR1 and CDR2: SGHAT, FQNNGV. This CDR3 contains 15 residues. The V end lost 6 bases, the J end lost 9 bases, and 18 bases lay between the germline ends. CDR3 region: CASSRRGTSGSPLHF. The CDR3 nucleotides read TGTGCCAGCAGTCGCCGTGGGACTTCGGGTTCACCCCTCCACTTT.

The chain carries TRBV12-5 and TRBJ2-7; D ambiguous. V shed 0 bases and J shed 0 bases, with 9 bases lying between them. The V gene's germline CDR1 is LGHNT and CDR2 FRNRAP. The CDR3 sequence is 15 residues long. The DNA of the CDR3 is TGTGCTAGTGGTTTGGTAGTATACGGCTCCTACGAGCAGTACTTC. Translating gives CASGLVVYGSYEQYF.

In DNA, the CDR3 is TGTGCCAGCAGCAGTACTCTCCGGGACAGGGTAAAGTACTTC. It specifies CASSSTLRDRVKYF. The chain uses TRBV5-6 and TRBJ2-7; 9 nucleotides line up with TRBD1. The germline V gene has CDR1 SGHDT and CDR2 YYEEEE. Trimming removed 4 bases from V and 11 bases from J; junction bases left unmatched: 13. The CDR3 is 14 residues long.

This chain joins TRBV3-1 (or the pseudogene TRBV3-2) and TRBJ2-1, with 10 bases identical to TRBD2. The germline V gene encodes CDR1 LGHDT and CDR2 YNNKEL (reference sequence). The CDR3 runs 14 residues. V lost 6 bases, J lost 5 bases, and 4 bases stayed unmatched. CDR3 DNA sequence: TGTGCCAGCAGGGCTGGACTAGCGGACAATGAGCAGTTCTTC. Translated: CASRAGLADNEQFF.

This clone was seen at least ten times. The gene calls are TRBV28 and TRBJ2-7; a possible D gene is TRBD1 (6 bases). Trimming pared 3 bases from V and 4 bases from J, leaving 16 bases between. Germline V CDR1 and CDR2: MDHEN, SYDVKM. The CDR3 runs 15 residues. CDR3: CASSFRGSWYYEQYF. The DNA for the CDR3 is TGTGCCAGCAGTTTCAGGGGCTCCTGGTATTACGAGCAGTACTTC.